Listed below are T cell receptor beta chains from one sample, sequenced in a study of cytomegalovirus exposure and HLA in healthy donors. Sequencing was performed with immunoSEQ multiplex PCR; in TCRdb, only in-frame clones are kept and a portion is missing. The repertoire holds some 130,000 clones, with about two thirds as singletons. The sequenced sample consisted of PBMCs. The receptors derive from a human donor in good health. The CDR3 runs from the conserved cysteine through the conserved F or W. The D gene is left open where the match is weak. Where a row states a size, it is once, few, many or the class of an expanded clone; other rows omit it.

TRBV2	14	NA	TRBJ1-1	NA	TGTGCCAGCAGTGTAATCCGATCGAGCACTGAAGCTTTCTTT	CASSVIRSSTEAFF
TRBV7-9	19	NA	TRBJ2-3	TRBD2	TGTGCCAGCAGCTCAGGGGTCCTTCGTACTAGCGGGAGGTCAGATACGCAGTATTTT	CASSSGVLRTSGRSDTQYF
TRBV7-9	17	once	TRBJ2-2	TRBD1	TGTGCCAGCAGCTTAAAGGGGGAGACAGGGGACACCGGGGAGCTGTTTTTT	CASSLKGETGDTGELFF
TRBV10-3	14	NA	TRBJ1-2	TRBD1	TGTGCCATCACCGACAGGGGGGTTAACTATGGCTACACCTTC	CAITDRGVNYGYTF
TRBV7-9	14	NA	TRBJ2-1	NA	TGTGCCAGCTGCTTGAATAGCCCGGCCAATGAGCAGTTCTTC	CASCLNSPANEQFF
TRBV5-6	13	NA	TRBJ1-6	NA	TGTGCCAGCAGCTTGACAGGGAGTTCACCCCTCCACTTT	CASSLTGSSPLHF
TRBV19	14	few	TRBJ2-5	NA	TGTGCCAGTAGTGCTAGACGGGGGGCGGAGACCCAGTACTTC	CASSARRGAETQYF
TRBV10-3	14	NA	TRBJ1-1	TRBD1	TGTGCCATCAGTGAAAAGGCAGGGGGGACTGAAGCTTTCTTT	CAISEKAGGTEAFF
TRBV6-6	15	NA	TRBJ1-4	NA	TGTGCCAGCAGTTACTCGTCAGCAAGGGGGGAAAAACTGTTTTTT	CASSYSSARGEKLFF
TRBV7-2	17	NA	TRBJ2-4	NA	TGTGCCAGCAGCCCCGATACCACCACTAGTCCCAAAAACATTCAGTACTTC	CASSPDTTTSPKNIQYF
TRBV4-2	15	NA	TRBJ2-2	NA	TGTGCCAGCAGCCAACAGGGATTCTGGACCGGGGAGCTGTTTTTT	CASSQQGFWTGELFF
TRBV6-6	15	few	TRBJ1-5	TRBD1	TGTGCCAGCAGGCCTGCAGGGGGCAGCGTTCAGCCCCAGCATTTT	CASRPAGGSVQPQHF
TRBV5-1	16	NA	TRBJ2-7	TRBD2	TGCGCCAGCAGCTTGGGAGCTGCGGGAGTGTCCTACGAGCAGTACTTC	CASSLGAAGVSYEQYF
TRBV5-5	13	few	TRBJ2-7	NA	TGTGCCAGCAGCTTGACGGGGGATGGAGAGCAGTACTTC	CASSLTGDGEQYF
TRBV27	13	once	TRBJ2-7	NA	TGTGCCAGCTGGGGACACCTCCGGGGCGAGCAGTACTTC	CASWGHLRGEQYF